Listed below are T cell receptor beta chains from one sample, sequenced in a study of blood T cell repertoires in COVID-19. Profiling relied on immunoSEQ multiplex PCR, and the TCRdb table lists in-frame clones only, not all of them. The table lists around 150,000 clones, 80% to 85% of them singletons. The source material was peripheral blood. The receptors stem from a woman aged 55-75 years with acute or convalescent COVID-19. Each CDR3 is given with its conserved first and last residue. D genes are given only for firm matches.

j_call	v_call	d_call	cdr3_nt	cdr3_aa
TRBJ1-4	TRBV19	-	TGTGCCAGTAGTATAAAAACTCGTTGGGAAAAACTGTTTTTT	CASSIKTRWEKLFF
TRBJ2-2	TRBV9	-	TGTGCCAGCAGCGTAGGAGGTTACGACGGCACCGGGGAGCTGTTTTTT	CASSVGGYDGTGELFF
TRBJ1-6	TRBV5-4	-	TGTGCCAGCAGCTTGATCGGCAGGGTGAATTCACCCCTCCACTTT	CASSLIGRVNSPLHF
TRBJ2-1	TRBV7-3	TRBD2	TGTGCCAGCAGCACCGAGCGGGAGGGCCTTGAGAACAATGAGCAGTTCTTC	CASSTEREGLENNEQFF
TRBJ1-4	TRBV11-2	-	TGTGCCAGCAGTCTGAGGCGGGGATCTAATGAAAAACTGTTTTTT	CASSLRRGSNEKLFF
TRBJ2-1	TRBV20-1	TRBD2	TGCAGTGCTAGTTGGGGTCCGACTAGCGGCACGAGCTCCTACAATGAGCAGTTCTTC	CSASWGPTSGTSSYNEQFF
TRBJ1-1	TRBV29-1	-	TGCAGCGTAAAAGTGCCCCAGGAGAACACTGAAGCTTTCTTT	CSVKVPQENTEAFF
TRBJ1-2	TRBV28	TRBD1	TGTGCCAGCAGTTTGACAGGGGCAATCTATGGCTACACCTTC	CASSLTGAIYGYTF
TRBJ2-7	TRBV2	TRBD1	TGTGCCAGCTCTGACCAGGGGGCTTCCTACGAGCAGTACTTC	CASSDQGASYEQYF
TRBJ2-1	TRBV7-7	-	TGTGCCAGCGGAACCGGGACTGCCAACAATGAGCAGTTCTTC	CASGTGTANNEQFF
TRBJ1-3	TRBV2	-	TGTGCCAGCAGTGCCGTCGCTGGAAACACCATATATTTT	CASSAVAGNTIYF
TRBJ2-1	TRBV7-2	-	TGTGCCAGCAGCTTAGGTCAGGGGACCCATGAGCAGTTCTTC	CASSLGQGTHEQFF
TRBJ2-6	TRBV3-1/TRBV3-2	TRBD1	TGTGCCAGCAGCCAAGAGGGGGGACAGGGGGCGTTTGGGGCCAACGTCCTGACTTTC	CASSQEGGQGAFGANVLTF
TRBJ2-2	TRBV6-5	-	TGTGCCAGCAGTTACGGAGGGGTGGGGGAGCTGTTTTTT	CASSYGGVGELFF
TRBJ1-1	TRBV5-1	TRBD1	TGCGCCAGCAGCTTCACGACAGGGATGACTGAAGCTTTCTTT	CASSFTTGMTEAFF
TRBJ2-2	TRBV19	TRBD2	TGTGCCAGTAGTATGCCCCGTATTCGGGGGGAAACCGGGGAGCTGTTTTTT	CASSMPRIRGETGELFF
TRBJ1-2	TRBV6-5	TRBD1	TGTGCCAGCAGTCCCTCGGCAGGGGGTGGCTACACCTTC	CASSPSAGGGYTF
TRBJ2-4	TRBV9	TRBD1	TGTGCCAGCAGCGTAGGGGACAGGGGTGGTAGCATTCAGTACTTC	CASSVGDRGGSIQYF
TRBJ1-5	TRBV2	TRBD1	TGTGCCAGCAGTGGGGACAGGGAACAGCCCCAGCATTTT	CASSGDREQPQHF
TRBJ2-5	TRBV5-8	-	TGTGCCAGCAGCCCTAGAGGGCCCAAAGAGACCCAGTACTTC	CASSPRGPKETQYF
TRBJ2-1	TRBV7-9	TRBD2	TGTGCCAGCAGCCCCAGCGGGAGGACCCTTTCCTACAATGAGCAGTTCTTC	CASSPSGRTLSYNEQFF
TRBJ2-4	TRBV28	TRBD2	TGTGCCAGCAAGTCTAGCGGGGGGAACATTCAGTACTTC	CASKSSGGNIQYF
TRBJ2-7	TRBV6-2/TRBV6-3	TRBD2	TGTGCCAGCAGTTACTCGACTAGCGGGAGTGACTCCTACGAGCAGTACTTC	CASSYSTSGSDSYEQYF
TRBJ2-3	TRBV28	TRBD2	TGTGCCAGCAGCCCTCCGTCCGGGGGAGGGAGCACAGATACGCAGTATTTT	CASSPPSGGGSTDTQYF
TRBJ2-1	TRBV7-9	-	TGTGCCAGCACCTCGCGAGGGCAGGTTACGAGGTACAATGAGCAGTTCTTC	CASTSRGQVTRYNEQFF
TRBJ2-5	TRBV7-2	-	TGTGCCAGCAGCCCCTCGAGGACTAACGCAGAGACCCAGTACTTC	CASSPSRTNAETQYF
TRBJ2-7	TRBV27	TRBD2	TGTGCCAGCAGTTTAGGGCGGGGGTACTACGAGCAGTACTTC	CASSLGRGYYEQYF
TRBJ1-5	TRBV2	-	TGTGCCTCTCGGCGGCAGGGTGGGCAGCCCCAGCATTTT	CASRRQGGQPQHF